Listed below are T cell receptor beta chains from one sample, sequenced in a study of blood T cell repertoires in COVID-19. Method: immunoSEQ multiplex PCR; TCRdb's copy keeps in-frame clones and lacks some. The table has around 130,000 clones, 85% to 90% seen once. The sequencing input was peripheral blood. All receptors derive from a man aged 55-75 years with acute or convalescent COVID-19. Each CDR3 is given with its conserved first and last residue. D genes are given only for firm matches. Part of the rows lack a size; the others show once, few, many or a class for expanded clones.

. | 11 | TRBJ1-2 | TRBV5-1 | . | CASSSSGGYTF | TGCGCCAGCAGCTCTAGCGGTGGCTACACCTTC
TRBD1 | 16 | TRBJ1-2 | TRBV5-6 | . | CASSFGWGQGLYGYTF | TGTGCCAGCAGCTTTGGGTGGGGACAGGGACTCTATGGCTACACCTTC
TRBD2 | 14 | TRBJ2-1 | TRBV9 | . | CASSVNLADNEQFF | TGTGCCAGCAGCGTAAACCTAGCGGACAATGAGCAGTTCTTC
TRBD2 | 16 | TRBJ2-1 | TRBV4-2 | . | CASSSRTSGSYNEQFF | TGTGCCAGCAGCTCCCGGACTAGCGGCTCCTACAATGAGCAGTTCTTC
. | 11 | TRBJ2-7 | TRBV27 | . | CASSPHNEQYF | TGTGCCAGCAGTCCTCACAACGAGCAGTACTTC
TRBD2 | 16 | TRBJ2-3 | TRBV5-1 | . | CASSLGAGGSTDTQYF | TGCGCCAGCAGCCTCGGAGCGGGGGGGAGCACAGATACGCAGTATTTT
TRBD2 | 14 | TRBJ2-7 | TRBV3-1/TRBV3-2 | . | CASSQTSGRYEQYF | TGTGCCAGCAGCCAGACTAGCGGGAGGTACGAGCAGTACTTC
TRBD1 | 15 | TRBJ2-2 | TRBV19 | . | CASRRTGDNTGKLFF | TGTGCCAGTAGGAGGACAGGGGACAACACCGGGAAGCTGTTTTTT
. | 16 | TRBJ2-6 | TRBV28 | . | CASSQPGVSGANVLTF | TGTGCCAGCAGTCAACCGGGGGTCTCTGGGGCCAACGTCCTGACTTTC
TRBD2 | 15 | TRBJ2-1 | TRBV11-2 | . | CASSQLAGGRREQFF | TGTGCCAGCAGCCAGCTAGCGGGAGGGAGAAGGGAGCAGTTCTTC
. | 14 | TRBJ2-7 | TRBV10-1 | . | CASSESSRPYEQYF | TGCGCCAGCAGTGAGAGTAGTCGTCCCTACGAGCAGTACTTC
TRBD1 | 15 | TRBJ2-7 | TRBV6-7 | . | CAEGTGGRTSYEQYF | TGTGCCGAGGGGACAGGGGGCCGTACCTCCTACGAGCAGTACTTC
. | 17 | TRBJ1-5 | TRBV19 | . | CASSIEKWTDSNQPQHF | TGTGCCAGTAGTATAGAAAAGTGGACAGACAGCAATCAGCCCCAGCATTTT
TRBD2 | 16 | TRBJ2-5 | TRBV11-2 | . | CASSPGTSGYQETQYF | TGTGCCAGCAGCCCCGGGACTAGCGGGTACCAAGAGACCCAGTACTTC
. | 12 | TRBJ2-5 | TRBV2 | . | CASRLFTETQYF | TGTGCCAGCCGACTCTTCACGGAGACCCAGTACTTC
TRBD1 | 14 | TRBJ1-5 | TRBV27 | . | CASSLTGGNQPQHF | TGTGCCAGCAGTTTAACAGGGGGCAATCAGCCCCAGCATTTT
. | 12 | TRBJ1-3 | TRBV6-5 | once | CASRGQGNTIYF | TGTGCCAGCAGGGGGCAGGGAAACACCATATATTTT
. | 13 | TRBJ2-5 | TRBV7-9 | . | CASSTVWAETQYF | TGTGCCAGCAGTACGGTATGGGCTGAGACCCAGTACTTC
. | 15 | TRBJ2-6 | TRBV29-1 | . | CSVEAPGSGANVLTF | TGCAGCGTTGAAGCCCCGGGCTCTGGGGCCAACGTCCTGACTTTC
. | 17 | TRBJ2-5 | TRBV3-1/TRBV3-2 | . | CASSQEVSREYQETQYF | TGTGCCAGCAGCCAAGAGGTTTCCCGGGAGTACCAAGAGACCCAGTACTTC
. | 13 | TRBJ1-2 | TRBV5-1 | . | CASSFSGAGGYTF | TGCGCCAGCAGCTTTTCAGGGGCTGGGGGCTACACCTTC
TRBD2 | 16 | TRBJ2-7 | TRBV7-2 | . | CASSYPGSGRSYEQYF | TGTGCCAGCAGCTACCCGGGGAGCGGGAGGTCCTACGAGCAGTACTTC
. | 14 | TRBJ2-3 | TRBV5-4 | . | CASSPPLSTDTQYF | TGTGCCAGCTCCCCCCCGCTAAGCACAGATACGCAGTATTTT
. | 14 | TRBJ2-4 | TRBV6-5 | . | CASSSRGPKNIQYF | TGTGCCAGCAGTTCCAGGGGCCCCAAAAACATTCAGTACTTC
. | 15 | TRBJ2-3 | TRBV3-1/TRBV3-2 | few | CASSQTGGGTDTQYF | TGTGCCAGCAGCCAAACAGGGGGGGGCACAGATACGCAGTATTTT
. | 17 | TRBJ2-1 | TRBV7-6 | . | CASSLSIAGSSYNEQFF | TGTGCCAGCAGCTTATCAATTGCGGGGAGCTCCTACAATGAGCAGTTCTTC